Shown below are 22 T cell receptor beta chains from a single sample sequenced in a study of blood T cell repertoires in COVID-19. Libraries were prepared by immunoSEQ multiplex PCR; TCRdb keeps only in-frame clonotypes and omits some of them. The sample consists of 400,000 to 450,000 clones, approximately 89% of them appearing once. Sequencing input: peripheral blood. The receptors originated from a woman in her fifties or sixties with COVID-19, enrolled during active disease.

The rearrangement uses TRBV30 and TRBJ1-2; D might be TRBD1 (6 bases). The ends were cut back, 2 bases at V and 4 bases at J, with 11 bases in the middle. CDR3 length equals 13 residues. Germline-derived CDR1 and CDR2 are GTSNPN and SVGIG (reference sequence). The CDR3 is CAWSTGTIYGYTF. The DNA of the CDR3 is TGTGCCTGGAGTACCGGGACAATCTATGGCTACACCTTC. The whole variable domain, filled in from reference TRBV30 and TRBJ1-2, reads SQTIHQWPATLVQPVGSPLSLECTVEGTSNPNLYWYRQAAGRGLQLLFYSVGIGQISSEVPQNLSASRPQDRQFILSSKKLLLSDSGFYLCAWSTGTIYGYTFGSGTRLTVV.

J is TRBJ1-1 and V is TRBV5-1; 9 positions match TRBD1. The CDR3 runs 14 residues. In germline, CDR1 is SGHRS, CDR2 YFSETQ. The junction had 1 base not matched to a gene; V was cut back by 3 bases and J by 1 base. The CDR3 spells CASSWTGENTEAFF. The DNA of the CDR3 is TGCGCCAGCAGCTGGACAGGGGAGAACACTGAAGCTTTCTTT.

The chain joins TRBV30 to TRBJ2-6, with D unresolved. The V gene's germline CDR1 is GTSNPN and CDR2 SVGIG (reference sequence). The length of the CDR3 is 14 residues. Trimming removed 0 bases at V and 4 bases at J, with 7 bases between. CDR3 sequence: CAWSVQYGANVLTF. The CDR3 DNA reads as TGTGCCTGGAGTGTTCAGTACGGGGCCAACGTCCTGACTTTC.

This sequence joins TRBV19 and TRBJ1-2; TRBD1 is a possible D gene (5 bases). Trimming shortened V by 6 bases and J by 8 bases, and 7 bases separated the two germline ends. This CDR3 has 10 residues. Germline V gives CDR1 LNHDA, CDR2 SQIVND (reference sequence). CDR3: CASRGVGYTF. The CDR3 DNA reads TGTGCCAGTAGAGGGGTCGGCTACACCTTC.

This CDR3 is CATSDFASSSTDTQYF. In nucleotides, the CDR3 is TGTGCCACCAGTGATTTTGCCAGTTCTAGCACAGATACGCAGTATTTT. The rearrangement links TRBV24-1 to TRBJ2-3; D unresolved. The CDR3 covers 16 residues. Between the trimmed V and J ends, which lost 1 base and 0 bases, there was a span of 10 bases. Per the germline V gene, CDR1 is KGHDR and CDR2 is SFDVKD.

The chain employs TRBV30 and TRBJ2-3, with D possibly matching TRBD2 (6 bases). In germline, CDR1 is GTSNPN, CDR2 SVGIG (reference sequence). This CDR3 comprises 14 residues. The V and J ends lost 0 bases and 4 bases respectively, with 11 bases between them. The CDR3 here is CAWSVGGGSDTQYF. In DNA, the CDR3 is TGTGCCTGGAGTGTAGGTGGAGGGTCAGATACGCAGTATTTT.

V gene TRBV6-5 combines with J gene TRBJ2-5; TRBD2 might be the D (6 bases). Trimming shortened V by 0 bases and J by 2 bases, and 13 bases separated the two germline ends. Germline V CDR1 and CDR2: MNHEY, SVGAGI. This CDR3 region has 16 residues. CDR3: CASSYSLGGRQETQYF. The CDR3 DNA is TGTGCCAGCAGTTACTCGTTAGGAGGGAGGCAAGAGACCCAGTACTTC.

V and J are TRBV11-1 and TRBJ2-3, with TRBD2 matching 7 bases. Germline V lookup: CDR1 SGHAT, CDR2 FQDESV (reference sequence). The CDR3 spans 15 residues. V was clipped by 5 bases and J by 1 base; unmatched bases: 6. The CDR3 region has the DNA TGTGCCAGCAGCCAAGGACTAGTGGGCACAGATACGCAGTATTTT. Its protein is CASSQGLVGTDTQYF.

The CDR3 protein is CASSARTGGPENTEAFF. The DNA for the CDR3 is TGCGCCAGCAGCGCCCGGACAGGGGGCCCGGAGAACACTGAAGCTTTCTTT. The rearrangement links TRBV5-1 to TRBJ1-1; 11 bases align to TRBD1. The CDR3 contains 17 residues. The J segment lost 1 base and the V segment lost 4 bases, leaving 9 bases of the junction unmatched. Per germline, CDR1 SGHRS and CDR2 YFSETQ.

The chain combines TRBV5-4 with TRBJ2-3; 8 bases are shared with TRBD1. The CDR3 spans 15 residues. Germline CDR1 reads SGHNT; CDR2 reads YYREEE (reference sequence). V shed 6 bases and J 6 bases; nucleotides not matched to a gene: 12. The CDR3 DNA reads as TGTGCCAGCAACTCCGCCGGAACAGGGGGGGATACGCAGTATTTT. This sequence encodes CASNSAGTGGDTQYF.

CDR3 residues: CATSREPGQPHNEQFF. The DNA for the CDR3 is TGTGCCACCAGCAGGGAACCGGGACAGCCGCACAATGAGCAGTTCTTC. This chain uses TRBV15 with TRBJ2-1; 7 bases match TRBD1. Trimming took 3 bases from V and 5 from J; bases not matched to a gene: 10. This CDR3 comprises 16 residues. Germline values: CDR1 LNHNV, CDR2 YYDKDF (reference sequence). Using reference TRBV15 and TRBJ2-1 for the parts outside the CDR3, the full variable domain is DAMVIQNPRYQVTQFGKPVTLSCSQTLNHNVMYWYQQKSSQAPKLLFHYYDKDFNNEADTPDNFQSRRPNTSFCFLDIRSPGLGDTAMYLCATSREPGQPHNEQFFGPGTRLTVL.

The CDR3 bases are TGCGCCAGCAGCCCCTTACAGGGGAGAAAGACTGAAGCTTTCTTT. Residues: CASSPLQGRKTEAFF. The chain uses TRBV5-1 and TRBJ1-1; TRBD1 agrees at 7 bases. Germline-derived CDR1 and CDR2 are SGHRS and YFSETQ. Losses at the gene ends were 4 bases for V and 5 bases for J; bases not matched to a gene: 11. This CDR3 region has 15 residues.

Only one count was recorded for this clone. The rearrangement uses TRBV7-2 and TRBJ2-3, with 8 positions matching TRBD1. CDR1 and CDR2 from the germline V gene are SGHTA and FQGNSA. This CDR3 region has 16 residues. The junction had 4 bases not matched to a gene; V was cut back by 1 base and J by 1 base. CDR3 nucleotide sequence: TGTGCCAGCAGCTTAGGGCAGGGGGCAGGCACAGATACGCAGTATTTT. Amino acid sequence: CASSLGQGAGTDTQYF.

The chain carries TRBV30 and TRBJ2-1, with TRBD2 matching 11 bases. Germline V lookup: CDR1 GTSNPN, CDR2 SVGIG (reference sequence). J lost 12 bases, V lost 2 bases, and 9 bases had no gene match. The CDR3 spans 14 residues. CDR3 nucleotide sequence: TGTGCCTGGAGTTGGGCTAGCGGGGGGTTGGGGCAGTTCTTC. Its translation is CAWSWASGGLGQFF.

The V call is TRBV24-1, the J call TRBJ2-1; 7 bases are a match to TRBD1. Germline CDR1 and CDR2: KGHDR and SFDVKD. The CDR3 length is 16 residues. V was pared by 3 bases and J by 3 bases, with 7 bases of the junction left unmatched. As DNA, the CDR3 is TGTGCCACCAGTGATATGGGACAGACCGACTACAATGAGCAGTTCTTC. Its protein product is CATSDMGQTDYNEQFF.

CDR3 region: CASSSTRAVTYEQYF. DNA for the CDR3: TGTGCCAGCAGTTCTACGAGGGCGGTAACCTACGAGCAGTACTTC. This chain connects TRBV2 to TRBJ2-7; D may be TRBD2 (5 bases). Trimming took 5 bases from V and 2 from J, leaving 16 bases between them. The CDR3 is 15 amino acids. CDR1 and CDR2 from the germline V gene are SNHLY and FYNNEI.

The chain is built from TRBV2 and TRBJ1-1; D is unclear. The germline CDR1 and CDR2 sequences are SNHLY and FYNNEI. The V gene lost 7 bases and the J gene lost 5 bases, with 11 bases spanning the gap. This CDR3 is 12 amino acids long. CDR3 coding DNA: TGTGCCAGCACTCAAGGAGGAACTGAAGCTTTCTTT. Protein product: CASTQGGTEAFF.

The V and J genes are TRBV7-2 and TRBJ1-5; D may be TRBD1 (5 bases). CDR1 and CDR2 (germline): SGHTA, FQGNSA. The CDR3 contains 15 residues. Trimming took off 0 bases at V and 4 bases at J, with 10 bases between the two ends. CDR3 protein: CASSLAGGGNQPQHF. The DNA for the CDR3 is TGTGCCAGCAGCTTAGCGGGGGGAGGGAATCAGCCCCAGCATTTT. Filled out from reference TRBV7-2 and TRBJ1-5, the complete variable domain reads GAGVSQSPSNKVTEKGKDVELRCDPISGHTALYWYRQSLGQGLEFLIYFQGNSAPDKSGLPSDRFSAERTGGSVSTLTIQRTQQEDSAVYLCASSLAGGGNQPQHFGDGTRLSIL.

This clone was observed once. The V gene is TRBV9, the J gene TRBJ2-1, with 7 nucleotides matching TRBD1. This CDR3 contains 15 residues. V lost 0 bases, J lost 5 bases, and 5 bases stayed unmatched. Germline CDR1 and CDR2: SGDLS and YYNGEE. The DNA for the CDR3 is TGTGCCAGCAGCGTAGAGGCAGGGGGAAACAATGAGCAGTTCTTC. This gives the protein CASSVEAGGNNEQFF.

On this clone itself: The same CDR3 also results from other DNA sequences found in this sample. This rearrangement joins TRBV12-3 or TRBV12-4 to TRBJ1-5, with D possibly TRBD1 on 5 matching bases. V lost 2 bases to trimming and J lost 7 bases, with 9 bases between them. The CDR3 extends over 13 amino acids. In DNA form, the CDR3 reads TGTGCCAGCAGTTTAACCGGGGGGCAGCCCCAGCATTTT. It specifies CASSLTGGQPQHF.

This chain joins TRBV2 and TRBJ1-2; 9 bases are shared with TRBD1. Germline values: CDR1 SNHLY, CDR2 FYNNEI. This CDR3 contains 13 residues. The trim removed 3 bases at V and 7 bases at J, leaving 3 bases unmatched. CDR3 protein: CASSEDRGRGYTF. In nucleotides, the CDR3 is TGTGCCAGCAGTGAGGACAGGGGACGTGGCTACACCTTC.

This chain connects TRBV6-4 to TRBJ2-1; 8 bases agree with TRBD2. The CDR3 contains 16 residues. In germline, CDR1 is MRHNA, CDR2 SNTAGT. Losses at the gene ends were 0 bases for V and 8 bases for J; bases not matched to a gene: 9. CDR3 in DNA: TGTGCCAGCAGTGACTCGAGGACTAGCATTGCCCATGAGCAGTTCTTC. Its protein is CASSDSRTSIAHEQFF.